The sample holds a few counts of the clone carrying this T cell receptor (beta chain). What it binds is not known. The CDR3 has 15 amino acids. In germline, CDR1 is DFQATT, CDR2 SNEGSKA (reference sequence). The ends were cut back, 0 bases at V and 4 bases at J, with 15 bases in the middle. Treatment described: approximately nine-day PBMC culture with coronavirus spike peptide pools or control peptides (ViraFEST assay). These data originate in a study of vaccination and CD4 T cells after COVID-19. Study as a whole: SARS-CoV-2, HCoV-NL63, HCoV-OC43 and HCoV-229E supplied the overlapping spike peptides used to stimulate cells.

Once obtained from cultured CD4+ T cells, the DNA was sequenced using the Oncomine TCR Beta short-read assay. TCRdb independently ran MiXCR on the PCR reads; one entry per CDR3 protein. Here the sample spans over 10,000 distinct CDR3 sequences, about 50% being singletons. The rearrangement joins TRBV20-1 to TRBJ2-5, with a tentative D call TRBD2 (6 bases). This clonotype was sampled from a human donor who had recovered from COVID-19. The sequencing sample was made of CD4+ T cells from blood, cultured in vitro. Here the CDR3 DNA reads TGCAGTGCTAGAGATGTGCGACGGGAGACAGAGACCCAGTACTTC. It specifies CSARDVRRETETQYF.